This entry lists 13 T cell receptor beta chains sequenced from one sample in a study of blood T cells in healthy people across ages. A J-beta primer mix and a sample-barcoded 5' primer were used in a second PCR of roughly 6 to 11 cycles. TCRdb re-called the 5' RACE reads with MiXCR, one entry per CDR3 protein. The sample lists 450,000 to 650,000 distinct CDR3 sequences; 24% were seen once. The same data also contributed to another study, on T cells of mothers and their children.

The sequencing sample was made of blood. These receptors all come from a boy younger than 18 in good health.

This clonotype occurred a few times. V gene TRBV12-3 or TRBV12-4 combines with J gene TRBJ2-5; D remains ambiguous. The DNA end lines up better with TRBJ2-1; the J call may be wrong. The CDR3 totals 16 residues. CDR3 amino acids: CASSLGLPMIYNEQFF. In DNA form, the CDR3 reads TGTGCCAGCAGTTTGGGTCTCCCCATGATATACAATGAGCAGTTCTTC.

In its sample, this clonotype was seen a few times. The chain employs TRBV20-1 and TRBJ2-4, with D maybe TRBD1 (6 bases). V gave up 6 bases and J gave up 4 bases, with 19 bases separating them. CDR3 length equals 15 residues. In germline, CDR1 is DFQATT, CDR2 SNEGSKA (reference sequence). The DNA for the CDR3 is TGCAGTGCCGTCGGAAGTTCCCAGGGGAAAAACATTCAGTACTTC. The encoded protein is CSAVGSSQGKNIQYF.

This clonotype has a handful of counts. V gene TRBV28 combines with J gene TRBJ2-1; TRBD2 aligns across 8 bases. CDR1 is MDHEN, CDR2 SYDVKM, per germline. The V segment lost 6 bases and the J segment 4 bases; nucleotides outside the gene matches: 8. There are 15 residues in the CDR3. The CDR3 region has the DNA TGTGCCAGCAGCCCCCCGACTAGCGCATACAATGAGCAGTTCTTC. Encoded protein: CASSPPTSAYNEQFF.

The chain carries TRBV27 and TRBJ1-1; TRBD1 might be the D (6 bases). This CDR3 spans 14 amino acids. V shed 5 bases and J shed 1 base, with 11 bases lying between them. Germline lookup yields CDR1 MNHEY and CDR2 SMNVEV (reference sequence). The CDR3 region is CASSHRDGNTEAFF. The DNA of the CDR3 is TGTGCCAGCAGTCACAGGGACGGGAACACTGAAGCTTTCTTT.

The chain combines TRBV12-3 or TRBV12-4 with TRBJ1-2; TRBD1 matches at 7 bases. The CDR3 is 15 residues long. Trimming removed 3 bases from V and 8 bases from J; junction bases left unmatched: 12. The chain's CDR3 is CASSLVGQSLLGYTF. As DNA, the CDR3 is TGTGCCAGCAGTTTGGTGGGACAGTCGCTTTTGGGCTACACCTTC.

The chain employs TRBV12-3 or TRBV12-4 and TRBJ2-7, with D hard to call. CDR3 length: 12 amino acids. V lost 5 bases to trimming and J lost 1 base, with 6 bases between them. Here the CDR3 reads CASSRMSYEQYF. The CDR3 DNA follows: TGTGCCAGCAGTCGGATGTCCTACGAGCAGTACTTC.

V is TRBV20-1 and J is TRBJ1-2; possible D gene TRBD1, 6 bases. There are 13 residues in the CDR3. The V gene lost 6 bases and the J gene lost 0 bases, with 11 bases spanning the gap. Germline V gene data show CDR1 as DFQATT and CDR2 as SNEGSKA (reference sequence). The CDR3 is CSATTGSNYGYTF. The CDR3 region has the DNA TGCAGTGCCACTACAGGGTCTAACTATGGCTACACCTTC.

The rearrangement joins TRBV11-2 to TRBJ1-1; the D gene is possibly TRBD1 (5 bases). The germline gives CDR1 SGHAT, CDR2 FQNNGV. This CDR3 is built from 15 residues. V was pared by 4 bases and J by 1 base, with 13 bases between. CDR3 coding DNA: TGTGCCAGCAGCTCCCCTGCGGGGGGGAACACTGAAGCTTTCTTT. This translates into CASSSPAGGNTEAFF.

As concerns this clonotype: A read error may account for a junction end that differs from germline. The gene calls are TRBV12-3 or TRBV12-4 and TRBJ2-3, with D perhaps TRBD1 or TRBD2 (5 bases each). CDR3 length equals 15 residues. This CDR3 is CASSASRGAADAQYF. Written as DNA, the CDR3 is TGTGCCAGCAGTGCTAGCAGAGGGGCGGCAGATGCGCAGTATTTC.

This clonotype was observed at least ten times. V is TRBV6-2 or TRBV6-3 and J is TRBJ2-7; no definite D call. V lost 7 bases and J 6 bases, leaving 16 bases between the germline ends. Per the germline V gene, CDR1 is MNHEY and CDR2 is SVGEGT. The CDR3 is made up of 13 amino acids. The CDR3 region is CASKGPHGGEQYF. CDR3 DNA sequence: TGTGCCAGCAAAGGGCCCCATGGCGGCGAGCAGTACTTC.

This clonotype was detected a few times. The chain joins TRBV5-6 to TRBJ1-6, with TRBD1 matching over 7 bases. The CDR3 sequence is 13 residues long. With 2 bases clipped from V and 10 bases from J, the junction kept 3 bases outside the gene matches. Per germline, CDR1 SGHDT and CDR2 YYEEEE. The CDR3 is CASSFTGESPLHF. DNA for the CDR3: TGTGCCAGCAGCTTCACAGGGGAATCACCCCTCCACTTT.

The chain links TRBV20-1 to TRBJ2-6; no clear D gene. This CDR3 is built from 16 residues. Germline CDR1 DFQATT, CDR2 SNEGSKA (reference sequence). V gave up 3 bases and J gave up 0 bases, with 12 bases separating them. The CDR3: CSASPGLHSGANVLTF. The CDR3 DNA follows: TGCAGTGCTAGCCCAGGTCTCCACTCTGGGGCCAACGTCCTGACTTTC.

This clonotype was picked up many times. The V call is TRBV5-1, the J call TRBJ1-2, with 7 nucleotides matching TRBD1. The CDR3 sequence is 15 residues long. The germline gives CDR1 SGHRS, CDR2 YFSETQ. With V trimmed by 1 base and J by 6 bases, 9 bases remained unmatched. CDR3 sequence (DNA): TGCGCCAGCAGCTTGTCTTGGACAGGAGAAAATGGCTACACCTTC. This translates into CASSLSWTGENGYTF.